This T cell receptor (beta chain) was found in a study of blood T cell repertoires in COVID-19. V was trimmed by 4 bases and J by 3 bases, leaving 9 bases between them. The CDR3 has 12 residues. Germline V gene sequence: CDR1 SQVTM, CDR2 ANQGSEA. The protocol was immunoSEQ multiplex PCR, while the TCRdb copy is restricted to in-frame clones and leaves out a portion. The repertoire holds about 130,000 clones, 81% seen once, with 8.4% in the top ten. The origin of this receptor is a woman aged 55-70 years with active or convalescent COVID-19. The J gene is TRBJ1-2, the V gene TRBV29-1; the D is unclear. The sequencing input was peripheral blood. Here the CDR3 reads CSVGGSHYGYTF. The CDR3 DNA reads as TGCAGCGTTGGTGGGAGCCACTATGGCTACACCTTC.